What follows describes a single T cell receptor (beta chain). V dropped 4 bases and J dropped 2 bases, with 9 bases sitting between them. CDR1 MNHNS and CDR2 SASEGT come from the germline V gene. The length of the CDR3 is 13 residues. The source of the sample is a study of shared clonotypes between healthy human individuals. CD45RO-negative, CCR7-selected cells formed the naive CD8 fraction, which excluded terminally differentiated effector memory CD45RA+ cells. Assay: immunoSEQ multiplex PCR; the TCRdb copy retains only in-frame clones and omits some. The sample consists of millions of clones, approximately 94% of them appearing once.

The receptor was isolated from a man between 18 and 35 years old in good health. The chain links TRBV6-1 to TRBJ2-7, with D possibly being TRBD1 (5 bases). The sample consisted of naive CD8+ T cells sorted from blood. The CDR3 protein is CASSGDSPYEQYF. CDR3 DNA sequence: TGTGCCAGCAGTGGTGACAGCCCCTACGAGCAGTACTTC.